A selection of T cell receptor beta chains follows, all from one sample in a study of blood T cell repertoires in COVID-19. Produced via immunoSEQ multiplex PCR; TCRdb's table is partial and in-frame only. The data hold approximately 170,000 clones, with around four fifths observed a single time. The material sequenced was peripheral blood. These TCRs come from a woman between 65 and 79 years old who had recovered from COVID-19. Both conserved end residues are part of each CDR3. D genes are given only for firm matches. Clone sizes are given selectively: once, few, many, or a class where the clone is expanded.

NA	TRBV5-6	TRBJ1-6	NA	TGTGCCAGCAGCTTGGGCAGGGGAAATTCACCCCTCCACTTT	CASSLGRGNSPLHF
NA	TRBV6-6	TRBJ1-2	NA	TGTGCCAGCAGTTACCGCGCGGGTAGTGGCTACACCTTC	CASSYRAGSGYTF
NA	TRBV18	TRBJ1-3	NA	TGTGCCAGCTCACCCGGACAGAGCTCTGGAAACACCATATATTTT	CASSPGQSSGNTIYF
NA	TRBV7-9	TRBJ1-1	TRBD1	TGTGCCAGCAGCCGGACAGGGAGGGACACTGAAGCTTTCTTT	CASSRTGRDTEAFF
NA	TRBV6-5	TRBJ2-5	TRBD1	TGTGCCGCCGGGAAGACAGGGGGCGCGGGGGCCCAGTACTTC	CAAGKTGGAGAQYF
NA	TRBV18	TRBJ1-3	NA	TGTGCCAGCTCATCAAGGGGGGGTCCCGGAAGCTCTGGAAACACCATATATTTT	CASSSRGGPGSSGNTIYF
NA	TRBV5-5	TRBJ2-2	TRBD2	TGTGCCAGCAGCTTGTCGCCCCTAGCGGGAGCGGGCGGGGAGCTGTTTTTT	CASSLSPLAGAGGELFF
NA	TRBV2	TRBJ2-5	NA	TGTGCCAGCAGCGTCACTAGGCCCCAAGAGACCCAGTACTTC	CASSVTRPQETQYF
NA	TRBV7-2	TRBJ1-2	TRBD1	TGTGCCAGCAGCCCCCGACAGGGGGCGCTTGGCTACACCTTC	CASSPRQGALGYTF
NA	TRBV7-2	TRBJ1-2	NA	TGTGCCAGCAGCCCACAGGCCGTTAACTATGGCTACACCTTC	CASSPQAVNYGYTF
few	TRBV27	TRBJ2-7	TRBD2	TGTGCCAGCAGTTTAACCCCAGCTAGCGGGGCCGCATTCGAGCAGTACTTC	CASSLTPASGAAFEQYF
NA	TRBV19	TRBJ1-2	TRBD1	TGTGCCAGTAGTCCCGGACAGGGCTATGGCTACACCTTC	CASSPGQGYGYTF
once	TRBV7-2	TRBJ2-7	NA	TGTGCCAGCAGTGGGCTAGCAGGAACCTACGAGCAGTACTTC	CASSGLAGTYEQYF
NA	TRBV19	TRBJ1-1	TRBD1	TGTGCCAGTACCCCAAGGGGACAGAGGGACACTGAAGCTTTCTTT	CASTPRGQRDTEAFF
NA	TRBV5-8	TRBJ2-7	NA	TGTGCCAGCAGCTTGGGGGGACACCCTAAGAGCCTAGCGTACTTC	CASSLGGHPKSLAYF
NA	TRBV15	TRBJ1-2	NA	TGTGCCACCAGCAGACAGGGAGGACCCACTAACTATGGCTACACCTTC	CATSRQGGPTNYGYTF
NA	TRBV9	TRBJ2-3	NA	TGTGCCAGCAGCGTACTAGCCTCCCCGGATACGCAGTATTTT	CASSVLASPDTQYF
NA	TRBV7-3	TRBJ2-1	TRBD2	TGTGCCAGCAGCCGCGCGACTAGCGGGGGGTGGAATGAGCAGTTCTTC	CASSRATSGGWNEQFF
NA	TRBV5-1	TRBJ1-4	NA	TGCGCCAGCAGCTCTCCAGGGCAGGCTAATGAAAAACTGTTTTTT	CASSSPGQANEKLFF
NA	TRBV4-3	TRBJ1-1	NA	TGCGCCAGCAGCCAAGATTTAAGTGGGAGGGGGGACACTGAAGCTTTCTTT	CASSQDLSGRGDTEAFF
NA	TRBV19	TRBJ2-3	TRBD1	TGTGCCAGTAGTACGACGACAGGGGGCTTTGTTGCAGATACGCAGTATTTT	CASSTTTGGFVADTQYF
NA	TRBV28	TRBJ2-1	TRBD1	TGTGCCAGCAGTTTACTTGAGGGACAGGGAGGGGCGGAGCAGTTCTTC	CASSLLEGQGGAEQFF
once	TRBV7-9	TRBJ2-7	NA	TGTGCCAGCAGCTTAGGGTCGGGGGTTGAGCAGTACTTC	CASSLGSGVEQYF
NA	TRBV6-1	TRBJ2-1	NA	TGTGCCAGCAGTGATGGGGGAGGCGGGTCCTACAATGAGCAGTTCTTC	CASSDGGGGSYNEQFF
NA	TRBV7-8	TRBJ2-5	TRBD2	TGTGCCAGCCTCGGGTCGGCTAGCGGGAGGAAAAGGACCCAGTACTTC	CASLGSASGRKRTQYF
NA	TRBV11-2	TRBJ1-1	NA	TGTGCCAGCAGCTTACAGAGGGACACTGAAGCTTTCTTT	CASSLQRDTEAFF
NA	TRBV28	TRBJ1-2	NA	TGTGCCAGCAGTCGACTACTAGTTAACTATGGCTACACCTTC	CASSRLLVNYGYTF
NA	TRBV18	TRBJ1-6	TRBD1	TGTGCCAGCTCACCCGGGACAGGGGGTAATTCACCCCTCCACTTT	CASSPGTGGNSPLHF
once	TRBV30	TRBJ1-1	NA	TGTGCCTGGAGTCCAGGAAGGTACACTGAAGCTTTCTTT	CAWSPGRYTEAFF
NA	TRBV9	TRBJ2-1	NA	TGTGCCAGCAGCCCTAGCGACCTATACAATGAGCAGTTCTTC	CASSPSDLYNEQFF
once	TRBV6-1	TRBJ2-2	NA	TGTGCCAGCAGTCCCACAGGGAACACCGGGGAGCTGTTTTTT	CASSPTGNTGELFF
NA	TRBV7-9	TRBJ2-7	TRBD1	TGTGCCAGCAGCCCCGGGACAGGGGTCGAGCAGTACTTC	CASSPGTGVEQYF
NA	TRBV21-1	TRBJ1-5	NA	TGTGCCGCAAGGGACAGGGGCCTCCCTTATAGCAATCAGCCCCAGCATTTT	CAARDRGLPYSNQPQHF
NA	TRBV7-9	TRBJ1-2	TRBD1	TGTGCCAGCAGCTTAGGGCAGGGGGCTAACTATGGCTACACCTTC	CASSLGQGANYGYTF
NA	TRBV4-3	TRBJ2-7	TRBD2	TGCGCCAGCAGCCGGATTCTAGCGGGAGCTTATTACGAGCAGTACTTC	CASSRILAGAYYEQYF
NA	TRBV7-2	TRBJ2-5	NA	TGTGCCAGCAGCTTAGGACTAAAAGAGACCCAGTACTTC	CASSLGLKETQYF
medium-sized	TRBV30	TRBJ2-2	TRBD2	TGTGCCTGGAGTACCGGGGGGGTGACCGGGGAGCTGTTTTTT	CAWSTGGVTGELFF
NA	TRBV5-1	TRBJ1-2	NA	TGCGCCAGCAGCTTGCCGGGGAACTATGGCTACACCTTC	CASSLPGNYGYTF
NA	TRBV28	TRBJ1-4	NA	TGTGCCAGCAGTCGCCAGGGGCCGGCTAATGAAAAACTGTTTTTT	CASSRQGPANEKLFF
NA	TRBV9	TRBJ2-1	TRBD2	TGTGCCAGCAGCTCCGGACTAGCGGGGGTCTCCTACAATGAGCAGTTCTTC	CASSSGLAGVSYNEQFF
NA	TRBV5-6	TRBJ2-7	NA	TGTGCCAGCAGCTTAAACAGGCGATCCTACGAGCAGTACTTC	CASSLNRRSYEQYF
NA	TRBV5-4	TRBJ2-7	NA	TGTGCCAGCAGCTTGGAGGCGGCGGTCCAGTACTTC	CASSLEAAVQYF
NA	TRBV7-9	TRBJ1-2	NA	TGTGCCAGCAGCTTATCGGCAGGGGTCGGCGCTGGCTACACCTTC	CASSLSAGVGAGYTF
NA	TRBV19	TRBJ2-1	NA	TGTGCCAGTGGGGGGACCTCCTACAATGAGCAGTTCTTC	CASGGTSYNEQFF
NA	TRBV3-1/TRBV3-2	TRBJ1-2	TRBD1	TGTGCCAGCAGCGCAGGGGGCGCGGGCTATGGCTACACCTTC	CASSAGGAGYGYTF
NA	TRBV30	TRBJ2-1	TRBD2	TGTGCCTGGAACGAACCGGCTAGCGGGAGGGCCGAAGATGAGCAGTTCTTC	CAWNEPASGRAEDEQFF
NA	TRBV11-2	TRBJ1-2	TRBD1	TGTGCCAGCAGCTTAGCACAGGGGGCTCGGAACTATGGCTACACCTTC	CASSLAQGARNYGYTF
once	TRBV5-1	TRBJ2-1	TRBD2	TGCGCCAGCAGCTTGGGGACTAGCACCTACAATGAGCAGTTCTTC	CASSLGTSTYNEQFF
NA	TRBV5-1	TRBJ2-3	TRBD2	TGCGCCAGCAGCTTGATGGCGGGGGGGCAGGCAGATACGCAGTATTTT	CASSLMAGGQADTQYF
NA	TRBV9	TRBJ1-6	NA	TGTGCCAGCAGCGTCGGTGGGGGCCATTCACCCCTCCACTTT	CASSVGGGHSPLHF
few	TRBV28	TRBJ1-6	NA	TGTGCCAGCAGTCAACCAGGGGTTGATTCACCCCTCCACTTT	CASSQPGVDSPLHF
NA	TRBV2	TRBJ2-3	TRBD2	TGTGCCAGGGGACTAGCGGGAGTGGCAGATACGCAGTATTTT	CARGLAGVADTQYF
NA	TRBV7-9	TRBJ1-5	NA	TGTGCCAGCAGCCGGGCCGGGGGGCAGGGTCAGCCCCAGCATTTT	CASSRAGGQGQPQHF